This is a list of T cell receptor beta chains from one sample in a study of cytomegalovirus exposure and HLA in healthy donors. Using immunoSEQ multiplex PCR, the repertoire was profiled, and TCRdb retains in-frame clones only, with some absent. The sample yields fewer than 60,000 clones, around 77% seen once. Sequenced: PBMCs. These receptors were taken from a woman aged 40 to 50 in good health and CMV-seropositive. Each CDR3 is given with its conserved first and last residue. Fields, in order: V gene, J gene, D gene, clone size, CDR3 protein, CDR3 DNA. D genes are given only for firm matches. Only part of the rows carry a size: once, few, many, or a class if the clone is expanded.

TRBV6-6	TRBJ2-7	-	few	CASSSGVTYEQYF	TGTGCCAGCAGTTCAGGGGTTACCTACGAGCAGTACTTC
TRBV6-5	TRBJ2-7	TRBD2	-	CAGGVGHEQYF	TGTGCCGGGGGGGTTGGCCACGAGCAGTACTTC
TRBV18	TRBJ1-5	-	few	CASSPASTGQPQHF	TGTGCCAGCTCACCCGCCTCGACAGGCCAGCCCCAGCATTTT
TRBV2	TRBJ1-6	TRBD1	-	CASSRTGNSPLHF	TGTGCCAGCAGCCGGACAGGGAATTCACCCCTCCACTTT
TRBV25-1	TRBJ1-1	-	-	CATRPQGNTEAFF	TGTGCCACCCGCCCCCAGGGGAACACTGAAGCTTTCTTT
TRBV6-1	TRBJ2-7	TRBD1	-	CASRRQGLYEQYF	TGTGCCAGCAGACGACAGGGTCTGTACGAGCAGTACTTC
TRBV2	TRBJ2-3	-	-	CASSILGVGITDTQYF	TGTGCCAGCAGTATTCTAGGGGTGGGGATCACAGATACGCAGTATTTT
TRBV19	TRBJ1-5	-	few	CATKGSSNQPQHF	TGTGCCACCAAAGGGAGTAGCAATCAGCCCCAGCATTTT
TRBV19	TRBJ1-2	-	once	CASSSSLDRLSYGYTF	TGTGCCAGTAGTTCCAGCCTCGACAGGCTTTCCTATGGCTACACCTTC
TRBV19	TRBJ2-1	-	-	CASSIDNNEQFF	TGTGCCAGTAGTATAGATAACAATGAGCAGTTCTTC
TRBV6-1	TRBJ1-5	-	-	CASSLIQDSNQPQHF	TGTGCCAGCAGTCTAATACAGGATAGCAATCAGCCCCAGCATTTT
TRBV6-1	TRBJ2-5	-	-	CASSPLPGETQYF	TGTGCCAGCAGTCCCTTACCGGGGGAGACCCAGTACTTC
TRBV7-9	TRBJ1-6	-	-	CASSLRVRGDNSPLHF	TGTGCCAGCAGCTTGCGGGTGCGGGGAGATAATTCACCCCTCCACTTT
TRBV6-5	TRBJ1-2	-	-	CASNAGDYDGYTF	TGTGCCAGCAATGCCGGGGACTACGACGGCTACACCTTC
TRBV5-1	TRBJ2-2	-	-	CASSFLGVNTGELFF	TGCGCCAGCAGCTTTTTAGGAGTGAACACCGGGGAGCTGTTTTTT
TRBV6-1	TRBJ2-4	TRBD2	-	CASSRSGGIKNIQYF	TGTGCCAGCAGTAGGAGCGGGGGCATAAAAAACATTCAGTACTTC
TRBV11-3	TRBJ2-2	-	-	CASSLSESGELFF	TGTGCCAGCAGCCTATCTGAGAGCGGGGAGCTGTTTTTT
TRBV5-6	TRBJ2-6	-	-	CASSLGQGLGSGANVLTF	TGTGCCAGCAGCTTGGGGCAGGGTCTTGGCTCTGGGGCCAACGTCCTGACTTTC
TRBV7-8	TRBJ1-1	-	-	CASSLRGDTEAFF	TGTGCCAGCAGCTTACGGGGGGACACTGAAGCTTTCTTT
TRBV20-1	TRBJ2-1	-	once	CSAPIGNEQFF	TGCAGTGCTCCAATCGGGAATGAGCAGTTCTTC
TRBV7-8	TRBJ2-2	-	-	CASSLTQGSGELFF	TGTGCCAGCAGCTTGACTCAGGGATCCGGGGAGCTGTTTTTT
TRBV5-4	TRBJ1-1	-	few	CASSLGDYEAFF	TGTGCCAGCAGCCTCGGGGACTATGAAGCTTTCTTT
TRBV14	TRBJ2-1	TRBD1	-	CASSRTQGARYNEQFF	TGTGCCAGCAGCCGGACACAGGGGGCGCGGTACAATGAGCAGTTCTTC
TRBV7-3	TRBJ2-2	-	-	CASSLLGGMAGELFF	TGTGCCAGCAGCTTACTAGGAGGGATGGCCGGGGAGCTGTTTTTT
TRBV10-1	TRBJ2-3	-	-	CASSHYGDTQYF	TGCGCCAGCAGCCACTACGGGGATACGCAGTATTTT
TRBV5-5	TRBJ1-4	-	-	CASSSAHGEKLFF	TGTGCCAGCAGCTCCGCGCATGGTGAAAAACTGTTTTTT
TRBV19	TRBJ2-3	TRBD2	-	CASSKLAGGQDTQYF	TGTGCCAGTAGTAAGCTAGCGGGGGGGCAAGATACGCAGTATTTT
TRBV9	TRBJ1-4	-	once	CASSPSFRGPNEKLFF	TGTGCCAGCAGCCCTTCATTCAGAGGTCCTAATGAAAAACTGTTTTTT
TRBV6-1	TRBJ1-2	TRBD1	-	CASSELQGEYGYTF	TGTGCCAGCAGTGAGTTACAGGGGGAGTATGGCTACACCTTC
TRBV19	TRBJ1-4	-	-	CASSIEAGRSEKLFF	TGTGCCAGTAGTATAGAGGCGGGGCGCTCGGAAAAACTGTTTTTT
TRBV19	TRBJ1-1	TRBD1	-	CASSIKRTGAAEAFF	TGTGCCAGTAGTATTAAACGGACAGGGGCGGCTGAAGCTTTCTTT
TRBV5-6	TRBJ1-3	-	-	CASSLAPAREVDTIYF	TGTGCCAGCAGCTTGGCCCCGGCCCGGGAGGTGGACACCATATATTTT
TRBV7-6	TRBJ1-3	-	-	CASSLEQGTSTGGNTIYF	TGTGCCAGCAGCTTAGAGCAGGGGACGTCTACGGGTGGAAACACCATATATTTT
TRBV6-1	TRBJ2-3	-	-	CASSGNSQSSTDTQYF	TGTGCCAGCAGTGGGAACAGCCAATCTAGCACAGATACGCAGTATTTT
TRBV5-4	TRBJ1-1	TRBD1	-	CASGYRGNTEAFF	TGTGCCAGCGGGTACAGGGGAAACACTGAAGCTTTCTTT
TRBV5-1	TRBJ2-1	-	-	CASSSGIDNNEQFF	TGCGCCAGCAGCTCCGGGATTGATAACAATGAGCAGTTCTTC
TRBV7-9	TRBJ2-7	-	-	CASSAPSAYEQYF	TGTGCCAGCAGCGCCCCCTCGGCCTACGAGCAGTACTTC
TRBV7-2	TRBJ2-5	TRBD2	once	CASSLALAGGQETQYF	TGTGCCAGCAGCTTAGCGCTGGCGGGGGGCCAAGAGACCCAGTACTTC
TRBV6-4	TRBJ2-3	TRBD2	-	CASSIAGGTDTQYF	TGTGCCAGCAGTATAGCGGGGGGCACAGATACGCAGTATTTT
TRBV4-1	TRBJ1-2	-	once	CASSQIGHRAGPYGYTF	TGCGCCAGCAGCCAAATAGGACACCGGGCCGGCCCCTATGGCTACACCTTC
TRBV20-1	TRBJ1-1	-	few	CSAGGRSEAFF	TGCAGTGCCGGGGGTCGGTCTGAAGCTTTCTTT
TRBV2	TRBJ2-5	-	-	CASSVRSNQETQYF	TGTGCCAGCAGTGTGAGGTCGAACCAAGAGACCCAGTACTTC
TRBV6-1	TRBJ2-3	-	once	CASSNLGVYTDTQYF	TGTGCCAGCAGTAACCTAGGAGTTTACACAGATACGCAGTATTTT
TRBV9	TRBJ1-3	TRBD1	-	CASSLGTGSLQGNTIYF	TGTGCCAGCTCCCTCGGGACAGGATCACTTCAAGGAAACACCATATATTTT
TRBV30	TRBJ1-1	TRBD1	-	CAWSGGRTGNTEAFF	TGTGCCTGGAGTGGGGGGAGGACAGGGAACACTGAAGCTTTCTTT
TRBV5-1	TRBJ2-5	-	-	CASSFIVKETQYF	TGCGCCAGCAGCTTTATAGTGAAAGAGACCCAGTACTTC
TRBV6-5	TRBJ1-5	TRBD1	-	CASSQGTDLWPQHF	TGTGCCAGCAGTCAAGGGACAGACCTTTGGCCCCAGCATTTT
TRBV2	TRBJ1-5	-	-	CASSADYSNQPQHF	TGTGCCAGCAGTGCAGACTACAGCAATCAGCCCCAGCATTTT
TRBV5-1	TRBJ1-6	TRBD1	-	CASSLWGQGNSPLHF	TGCGCCAGCAGCTTGTGGGGACAGGGTAATTCACCCCTCCACTTT
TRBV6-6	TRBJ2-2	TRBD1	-	CASSYSRTGITGELFF	TGTGCCAGCAGTTACTCGCGGACAGGTATCACCGGGGAGCTGTTTTTT
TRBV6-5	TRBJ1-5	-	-	CASSYRTSSNQPQHF	TGTGCCAGCAGTTACCGGACAAGTAGCAATCAGCCCCAGCATTTT
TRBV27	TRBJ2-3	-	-	CASSLRDRNTDTQYF	TGTGCCAGCAGTTTACGCGACAGAAACACAGATACGCAGTATTTT